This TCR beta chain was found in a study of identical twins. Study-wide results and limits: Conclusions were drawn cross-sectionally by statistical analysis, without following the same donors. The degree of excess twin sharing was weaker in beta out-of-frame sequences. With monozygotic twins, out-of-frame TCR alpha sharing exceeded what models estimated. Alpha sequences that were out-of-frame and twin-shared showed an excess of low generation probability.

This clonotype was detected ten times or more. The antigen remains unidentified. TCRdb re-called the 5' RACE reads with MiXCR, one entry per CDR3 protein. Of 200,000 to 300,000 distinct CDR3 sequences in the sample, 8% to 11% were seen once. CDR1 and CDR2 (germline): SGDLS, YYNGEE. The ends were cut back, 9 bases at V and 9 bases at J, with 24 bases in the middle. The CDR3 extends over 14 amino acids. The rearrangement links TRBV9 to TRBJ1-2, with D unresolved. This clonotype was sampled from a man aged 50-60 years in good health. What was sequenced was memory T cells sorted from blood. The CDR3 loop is CAIFTASNYVSYTF. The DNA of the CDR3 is TGTGCCATTTTCACAGCCTCTAACTATGTTAGCTACACCTTC. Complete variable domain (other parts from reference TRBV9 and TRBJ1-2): DSGVTQTPKHLITATGQRVTLRCSPRSGDLSVYWYQQSLDQGLQFLIQYYNGEERAKGNILERFSAQQFPDLHSELNLSSLELGDSALYFCAIFTASNYVSYTFGSGTRLTVV.